Listed below are T cell receptor beta chains from one sample, sequenced in a study of T cells in Graves' hyperthyroidism and ophthalmopathy. TCRdb passed the multiplex PCR reads through MiXCR, listing each CDR3 protein once. Among 550,000 to 700,000 distinct CDR3 sequences, 46% were seen once, and the ten largest hold about 20%. The sequenced sample consisted of peripheral blood or thyroid tissue (not recorded which). The receptor source for this set is an adult woman with Graves' disease, either hyperthyroidism or ophthalmopathy (not recorded which). The CDR3 runs from the conserved cysteine through the conserved F or W. The D gene is left open where the match is weak. Only part of the rows carry a size: once, few, many, or a class if the clone is expanded.

CDR3nt,CDR3aa,j_gene,abundance,len,v_gene,d_gene
TGTGCCAGCAGCGTAGTCGTCAGACACCCCTACGAGCAGTACTTC,CASSVVVRHPYEQYF,TRBJ2-7,many,15,TRBV9,-
TGTGCCAGCAGCCGACACCATCGGAGCTCCTACAATGAGCAGTTCTTC,CASSRHHRSSYNEQFF,TRBJ2-1,-,16,TRBV7-8,-
TGTGCCAGCAGATTTCTTGGGACAGAAGGAAACACCATATATTTT,CASRFLGTEGNTIYF,TRBJ1-3,-,15,TRBV12-3/TRBV12-4,TRBD1
TGCGCCAGCAGCTCCCTATCCTGGGACGCCGGGGAGCTGTTTTTT,CASSSLSWDAGELFF,TRBJ2-2,many,15,TRBV5-1,-
TGTGCCATCAGTGAGTCGTCTCTACAGGGGGGACTGTTGACAGACTCTACCAACTACGAGCAGTACTTC,CAISESSLQGGLLTDSTNYEQYF,TRBJ2-7,-,23,TRBV10-3,TRBD1
TGTGCCAGCAGCCGAGGGGACTATTCACCCCTCCACTTT,CASSRGDYSPLHF,TRBJ1-6,-,13,TRBV14,-
TGTGCCAGCAATTGGGGGACCAATGAAAAACTGTTTTTT,CASNWGTNEKLFF,TRBJ1-4,-,13,TRBV6-5,-
TGTGCCAGCAGTGAATCTCAGGGTTTCAACGAGCAGTACTTC,CASSESQGFNEQYF,TRBJ2-7,-,14,TRBV25-1,-
TGTGCCAGCAGCTTCCGGGACAGCGGGGGAGCTTTCTTT,CASSFRDSGGAFF,TRBJ1-1,-,13,TRBV11-3,TRBD1
TGTGCCAGCAGTTCGACTTCAGGTAGCAATCAGCCCCAGCATTTT,CASSSTSGSNQPQHF,TRBJ1-5,many,15,TRBV28,-
TGTGCCATCAGTGAGTCGTTTCTACAGGGGGCTGACGAGCAGTACTTC,CAISESFLQGADEQYF,TRBJ2-7,many,16,TRBV10-3,TRBD1
TGTGCCACCAAGGCTGGGCACACTGAAGCTTTCTTT,CATKAGHTEAFF,TRBJ1-1,-,12,TRBV10-3,-
TGCGCCAGCAGCTTAATGCGGCTAGGAGAAGAGACCCAGTACTTC,CASSLMRLGEETQYF,TRBJ2-5,-,15,TRBV5-1,-
TGTGCCAGCAGTAAGCGGGAGTTTTACGAGCAGTACTTC,CASSKREFYEQYF,TRBJ2-7,many,13,TRBV6-2/TRBV6-3,TRBD2
TGTGCCAGTAGTAGAGTTTCGGACAAACCTAGCTATGGCTACACCTTC,CASSRVSDKPSYGYTF,TRBJ1-2,-,16,TRBV19,-
TGTGCCAGCAGTGAAGAAGGGGCGAACACTGAAGCTTTCTTT,CASSEEGANTEAFF,TRBJ1-1,many,14,TRBV6-1,-
TGCAGTGCTAGAGTAGTTAGGGGGGAGAACACCGGGGAGCTGTTTTTT,CSARVVRGENTGELFF,TRBJ2-2,many,16,TRBV20-1,-
TGTGCCAGCAGTGCGGCGGGGGACGACTATGGCTACACCATATATTTT,CASSAAGDDYGYTIYF,TRBJ1-3,-,16,TRBV2,-
TGTGCCAGCACCGGGACAGACGATTTCCGAGATAATTCACCCCTCCACTTT,CASTGTDDFRDNSPLHF,TRBJ1-6,many,17,TRBV2,TRBD1
TGTGCCAGCAGGAAGGGGCCCACTGAAGCTTTCTTT,CASRKGPTEAFF,TRBJ1-1,few,12,TRBV11-2,-
TGTGCCACCAGTTCCGGGGGGCTGTTTTTT,CATSSGGLFF,TRBJ2-2,-,10,TRBV24-1,-
TGTGCCAGCAGTTACAGGGCGGGGACCGGGGAGCTGTTTTTT,CASSYRAGTGELFF,TRBJ2-2,-,14,TRBV6-5,-
TGCGCCAGCAGCTTGGGTATAACGGAACAAGAGACCCAGTACTTC,CASSLGITEQETQYF,TRBJ2-5,-,15,TRBV5-1,-
TGCGCCAGCGGAACAGGGGATTTAGGACAGCCCCAGCATTTT,CASGTGDLGQPQHF,TRBJ1-5,once,14,TRBV5-1,TRBD1
TGTGCCAGCAGCGACGTTGAGGGGGGACAAAATGAAAAACTGTTTTTT,CASSDVEGGQNEKLFF,TRBJ1-4,-,16,TRBV11-2,-
TGCAGTGCTATCGTGGACAGGGATCAGCCCCAGCATTTT,CSAIVDRDQPQHF,TRBJ1-5,many,13,TRBV20-1,TRBD1
TGTGCCAGCAGTTTTGCGGGGCCCCCCTACGAGCAGTACTTC,CASSFAGPPYEQYF,TRBJ2-7,few,14,TRBV7-9,-
TGTGCCAGCAGTTCCCGGTGGCGCACCTCTGGAAACACCATATATTTT,CASSSRWRTSGNTIYF,TRBJ1-3,-,16,TRBV27,-
TGTGCCAGCAGCTTGGGTCTACCTCAAGAGACCCAGTACTTC,CASSLGLPQETQYF,TRBJ2-5,many,14,TRBV11-2,-